The 10 T cell receptor beta chains below were found in one sample sequenced in a study of cytotoxic CD8 clonotypes in ibrutinib-treated CLL. The data were produced by immunoSEQ multiplex PCR, yet TCRdb's version contains in-frame clones alone and is incomplete. The sample shows 300,000 to 350,000 clones, around four fifths of them seen only once. The specimen comprised PBMCs, sampled before ibrutinib treatment. These receptors were collected from a human donor with chronic lymphocytic leukemia.

The rearrangement links TRBV7-8 to TRBJ1-1, with D unresolved. Germline-derived CDR1 and CDR2 are SGHVS and FQNEAQ. Between the trimmed V and J ends, which lost 5 bases and 1 base, there was a span of 14 bases. This CDR3 is 15 amino acids long. The CDR3 loop is CASSSRRSGNTEAFF. CDR3 sequence (DNA): TGTGCCAGCAGCAGCCGTCGGTCTGGGAACACTGAAGCTTTCTTT.

The rearrangement joins TRBV2 to TRBJ2-5; unclear D gene. Trimming removed 1 base at V and 5 bases at J, with 11 bases between. The CDR3 has 14 amino acids. Per germline, CDR1 SNHLY and CDR2 FYNNEI. CDR3 coding DNA: TGTGCCAGCAGTGAAGGTCTACATGCGGAGACCCAGTACTTC. Translating gives CASSEGLHAETQYF.

The CDR3 region has the DNA TGCGCCAGCAACCCGGGACTAGCGGCGGAGACCCAGTACTTC. It translates to CASNPGLAAETQYF. This chain links TRBV5-1 with TRBJ2-5; the match to TRBD2 covers 11 bases. Per the germline V gene, CDR1 is SGHRS and CDR2 is YFSETQ. J was trimmed by 5 bases and V by 6 bases; bases with no gene match: 6. The CDR3 has 14 residues.

The chain recombines TRBV30 with TRBJ2-1; 10 bases line up with TRBD2. The germline CDR1 and CDR2 sequences are GTSNPN and SVGIG (reference sequence). V lost 3 bases to trimming and J lost 6 bases; unmatched junction nucleotides: 5. The CDR3 is 14 residues long. The CDR3 DNA sequence: TGTGCCTGGAGCAGGACTAGCGGCCTCAATGAGCAGTTCTTC. Protein product: CAWSRTSGLNEQFF. Full variable domain (missing parts from reference TRBV30 and TRBJ2-1): SQTIHQWPATLVQPVGSPLSLECTVEGTSNPNLYWYRQAAGRGLQLLFYSVGIGQISSEVPQNLSASRPQDRQFILSSKKLLLSDSGFYLCAWSRTSGLNEQFFGPGTRLTVL.

This clone showed up just once. The chain combines TRBV18 with TRBJ2-1; the match to TRBD2 covers 7 bases. Germline V lookup: CDR1 KGHSH, CDR2 LQKENI. CDR3 length equals 15 residues. V lost 6 bases, J lost 7 bases, and 12 bases stayed unmatched. The CDR3 nucleotides read TGTGCCAGCTCCAATGTGGGAGGGCCTAGAAATGAGCAGTTCTTC. This encodes CASSNVGGPRNEQFF.

V is TRBV7-2 and J is TRBJ2-5, with D maybe TRBD1 (6 bases). Trimming left V 7 bases short and J 1 base short, with 10 bases between. This CDR3 is built from 13 residues. CDR1 is SGHTA, CDR2 FQGNSA, per germline. CDR3 in amino acids: CASTQQGQETQYF. The CDR3 DNA is TGTGCCAGCACCCAACAGGGCCAAGAGACCCAGTACTTC.

This clone was counted once. The V call is TRBV13, the J call TRBJ2-2; the D gene is possibly TRBD1 (5 bases). The CDR3 sequence is 14 residues long. Per the germline V gene, CDR1 is PRHDT and CDR2 is FYEKMQ (reference sequence). V was clipped by 1 base and J by 4 bases, with 7 bases between them. Written as DNA, the CDR3 is TGTGCCAGCAGCTTAGCAGGGTCCACCGGGGAGCTGTTTTTT. Translating it yields CASSLAGSTGELFF.

The CDR3 spells CASSYEPGMPEAFF. The CDR3 nucleotides are TGTGCCAGCAGTTACGAGCCAGGGATGCCTGAAGCTTTCTTT. The V call is TRBV6-5, the J call TRBJ1-1; tentative D call: TRBD1 (5 bases). Trimming pared 2 bases from V and 6 bases from J, leaving 13 bases between. Germline CDR1 MNHEY, CDR2 SVGAGI. The CDR3 has 14 amino acids.

V and J are TRBV5-4 and TRBJ2-7, with D unresolved. The CDR3 loop spans 13 amino acids. CDR1 is SGHNT, CDR2 YYREEE, per germline (reference sequence). Between the trimmed V and J ends, which lost 3 bases and 0 bases, there was a span of 7 bases. CDR3 DNA sequence: TGTGCCAGCAGCTCTACGGACTCCTACGAGCAGTACTTC. Translation: CASSSTDSYEQYF.

This clone was seen a single time. The rearrangement uses TRBV7-2 and TRBJ2-2, with unresolved D. CDR1 and CDR2 (germline): SGHTA, FQGNSA. Between the trimmed V and J ends, which lost 3 bases and 7 bases, there was a span of 12 bases. There are 14 residues in the CDR3. The CDR3 protein is CASSFTGWGGELFF. The CDR3 DNA sequence: TGTGCCAGCAGCTTTACGGGCTGGGGCGGGGAGCTGTTTTTT.